What follows describes a single T cell receptor beta chain. Its specificity is unknown. The data were produced by immunoSEQ multiplex PCR, yet TCRdb's version contains in-frame clones alone and is incomplete. The data show 2 million to 2.5 million clones, about 90% seen once. The data originate from a study of shared clonotypes between healthy human individuals. For the study at large: CD8 memory received one plate per donor, CD8 naive two, CD4 memory three and CD4 naive three.

General study findings and limits: Deeper or shallower sequencing was expected to change how clonotypes are shared among donors.

The CDR3 spans 14 residues. Germline CDR1 SEHNR, CDR2 FQNEAQ (reference sequence). The V gene lost 3 bases and the J gene lost 2 bases, with 10 bases spanning the gap. This chain joins TRBV7-9 and TRBJ2-5; no clear D. This receptor was taken from a man aged 18-30 years in good health. Some clones in this sample may be carry-over from other donors' samples. Sequencing was performed on naive CD4+ T cells from PBMCs. Subset noted: CD45RA+ positively selected. The CDR3 coding sequence is TGTGCCAGCAGCTTCGTGGATTTGCAAGAGACCCAGTACTTC. Protein sequence: CASSFVDLQETQYF.